The clone carrying this T cell receptor (beta chain) was found once. Under the authors' procedure: Reference gene primer amplification in the assay estimated nucleated cell counts. Sequenced by immunoSEQ multiplex PCR; TCRdb stores in-frame clones only, minus some. V and J calls and clone size are copied from that table; D and trimming were computed from the DNA. The table lists 650,000 to 800,000 clones, 75% to 90% of them singletons. CDR3 length: 16 residues. J was trimmed by 5 bases and V by 1 base; bases with no gene match: 3. Germline lookup yields CDR1 SGHVS and CDR2 FQNEAQ. This sample was taken from a study of blood T cell repertoires in COVID-19. The overall study: COVID-19 samples, acute and convalescent, were from the United States, Italy and Spain.

The chain links TRBV7-8 to TRBJ2-5, with 14 bases identical to TRBD2. Sequencing input: peripheral blood. This clonotype was sampled from a woman aged 18-35 years with acute or convalescent COVID-19. The CDR3 sequence: CASSLETSGGAETQYF. The CDR3 coding sequence is TGTGCCAGCAGCTTAGAGACTAGCGGGGGGGCGGAGACCCAGTACTTC.